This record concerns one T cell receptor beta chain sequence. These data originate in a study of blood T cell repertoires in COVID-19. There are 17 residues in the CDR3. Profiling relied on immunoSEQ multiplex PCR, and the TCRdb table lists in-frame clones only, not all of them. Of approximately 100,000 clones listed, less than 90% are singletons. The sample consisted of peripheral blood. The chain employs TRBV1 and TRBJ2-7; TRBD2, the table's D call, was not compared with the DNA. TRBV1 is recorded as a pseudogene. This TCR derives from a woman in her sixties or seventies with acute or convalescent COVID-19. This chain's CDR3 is CTSSPRRTSGKVYEQYF. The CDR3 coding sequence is TGCACCAGCAGCCCCAGGCGGACTAGCGGGAAAGTCTACGAGCAGTACTTC.